This TCR beta chain was obtained from a study of T cells after yellow fever vaccination. General study results and limits: It was a small share of clonotypes that appeared in both CD4 and CD8 compartments.

This clonotype has at least ten counts. Its antigen is as yet unknown. TCRdb re-called the 5' RACE reads with MiXCR, one entry per CDR3 protein. Of approximately 69,000 distinct CDR3 sequences listed, 5.9% are singletons. The ends were cut back, 5 bases at V and 2 bases at J, with 7 bases in the middle. The CDR3 is 12 residues long. The germline gives CDR1 SGHTA, CDR2 FQGNSA. This clonotype originated in a man aged 18-30 years who received the YFV17D yellow fever vaccine. The source material was CD4+ T cells sorted from PBMCs, sampled roughly 14 days after the first yellow fever vaccination. V and J are TRBV7-2 and TRBJ2-7; D call uncertain. CDR3 coding DNA: TGTGCCAGCAGCCCCAGTGCCTACGAGCAGTACTTC. This translates into CASSPSAYEQYF.